The next 18 T cell receptor beta chains were all read from a single sample in a study of T-cell memory formation after mild COVID-19. One entry per CDR3 protein, called by TCRdb with MiXCR from the 5' RACE reads. The table records about 340,000 distinct CDR3 sequences, under 15% of them present only once. Sequenced sample: PBMCs or a T cell subset sorted from them (not recorded which). The receptors were gathered from a man younger than 35 who had mild COVID-19 (a few samples of this study predate the infection). Cell type and time point are not known.

The table lists this clonotype with a few counts. The V gene is TRBV28, the J gene TRBJ2-2; D possibly corresponds to TRBD1 (6 bases). V lost 6 bases and J 3 bases, leaving 11 bases between the germline ends. Germline assignment: CDR1 MDHEN and CDR2 SYDVKM. The CDR3 is 14 residues long. CDR3 amino acids: CASRRGQHTGELFF. CDR3 sequence (DNA): TGTGCCAGCAGACGTGGACAGCACACCGGGGAGCTGTTTTTT.

This clonotype was seen only a few times. The chain combines TRBV10-3 with TRBJ2-2; D is perhaps TRBD2 (6 bases). V lost 7 bases and J 6 bases, leaving 12 bases between the germline ends. The germline V gene has CDR1 ENHRY and CDR2 SYGVKD. The CDR3 covers 13 residues. CDR3 loop: CAIKGREAGELFF. The CDR3 DNA reads as TGTGCCATCAAGGGCAGGGAGGCCGGGGAGCTGTTTTTT.

This clonotype has only a few counts. The chain combines TRBV20-1 with TRBJ2-1, with unresolved D. The germline V and J ends were trimmed by 3 bases and 5 bases, with 8 bases remaining between them. Looked up from germline, CDR1 is DFQATT and CDR2 is SNEGSKA (reference sequence). The CDR3 consists of 12 residues. The DNA for the CDR3 is TGCAGTGCTAGTAGGCAGAACAATGAGCAGTTCTTC. It translates to CSASRQNNEQFF.

The V and J genes are TRBV5-1 and TRBJ2-1, with D possibly called TRBD1 or TRBD2 (5 bases each). Germline-derived CDR1 and CDR2 are SGHRS and YFSETQ. V was trimmed by 4 bases and J by 3 bases, leaving 14 bases between them. The CDR3 runs to 15 residues. The CDR3 sequence is CASSESGTDYNEQFF. CDR3 DNA: TGCGCCAGCAGCGAATCCGGGACGGACTACAATGAGCAGTTCTTC.

The J gene is TRBJ2-7, the V gene TRBV15, with D possibly being TRBD1 or TRBD2 (5 bases each). The CDR3 is made up of 15 amino acids. V lost 1 base to trimming and J lost 2 bases, with 12 bases between them. CDR1 LNHNV and CDR2 YYDKDF come from the germline V gene (reference sequence). The CDR3 DNA is TGTGCCACCAGCAGAGGAAGGGGACGGACCTACGAGCAGTACTTC. Amino acids: CATSRGRGRTYEQYF.

CDR3 DNA sequence: TGTGCCAGCAGAGACAGGGGGTGGACTGAAGCTTTCTTT. Translating gives CASRDRGWTEAFF. The J gene is TRBJ1-1, the V gene TRBV6-5; 9 bases align to TRBD1. The CDR3 extends over 13 amino acids. V trimming: 6 bases; J trimming: 5 bases; junction bases outside the gene matches: 4. The germline V gene has CDR1 MNHEY and CDR2 SVGAGI.

This clonotype was seen more than once but under ten times. V is TRBV4-1 and J is TRBJ1-2; D remains unclear. Germline CDR1 and CDR2: MGHRA and YSYEKL. V shed 4 bases and J shed 0 bases, with 9 bases lying between them. The CDR3 consists of 14 residues. CDR3 coding DNA: TGCGCCAGCAGCCCCCACGGAGCTAACTATGGCTACACCTTC. Translating it yields CASSPHGANYGYTF.

In this sample, this clonotype turned up a few times. The rearrangement joins TRBV7-6 to TRBJ2-7; 9 nucleotides match TRBD2. CDR3 size: 14 residues. The ends lost 4 bases at V and 2 bases at J; junction bases unmatched: 3. The germline V gene has CDR1 SGHVS and CDR2 FNYEAQ. The CDR3 DNA reads as TGTGCCAGCAGCTCTAGCGGGACAGCCTACGAGCAGTACTTC. Its translation: CASSSSGTAYEQYF.

A few counts support this clonotype. The chain combines TRBV5-6 with TRBJ1-5; D might be TRBD1 (5 bases). V lost 4 bases and J lost 6, with 14 bases in between. The CDR3 totals 14 residues. CDR1 and CDR2 from the germline V gene are SGHDT and YYEEEE. The CDR3 reads CASSQGPRAQPQHF. In DNA form, the CDR3 reads TGTGCCAGCAGCCAAGGCCCCAGGGCTCAGCCCCAGCATTTT.

This clonotype has more than one count but fewer than ten. The rearrangement uses TRBV5-1 and TRBJ1-6, with 10 bases that match TRBD1. With 2 bases clipped from V and 6 bases from J, the junction kept 5 bases outside the gene matches. The CDR3 extends over 16 amino acids. Germline CDR1 is SGHRS and CDR2 is YFSETQ. CDR3 DNA: TGCGCCAGCAGCTTTGGACAGGGGGTTGTTAATTCACCCCTCCACTTT. Its translation is CASSFGQGVVNSPLHF.

This clonotype appeared a single time. This chain uses TRBV5-5 with TRBJ1-4, with TRBD1 matching over 9 bases. The CDR3 has 15 amino acids. V shed 4 bases, J shed 7 bases, and the junction held 8 bases outside the gene matches. Germline CDR1 is SGHKS and CDR2 is YYEKEE (reference sequence). DNA of the CDR3: TGTGCCAGCAGCCTCAGGACAGGGGCTAGTGAAAAACTGTTTTTT. Translating gives CASSLRTGASEKLFF.

In this sample, this clonotype turned up a few times. V is TRBV19 and J is TRBJ2-1; D not certain. Germline V gene data show CDR1 as LNHDA and CDR2 as SQIVND (reference sequence). The V end was cut by 4 bases, the J end by 0 bases, with 7 bases between. This CDR3 comprises 14 residues. The CDR3 reads CASSTYSSYNEQFF. The CDR3 DNA reads TGTGCCAGTAGTACCTACAGCTCCTACAATGAGCAGTTCTTC.

This sequence joins TRBV14 and TRBJ1-6; no clear D. The germline V gene has CDR1 SGHDN and CDR2 FVKESK. Trimming pared 4 bases from V and 8 bases from J, leaving 6 bases between. This CDR3 is built from 12 residues. In DNA form, the CDR3 reads TGTGCCAGCAGCCCCCAATATTCACCCCTCCACTTT. This sequence encodes CASSPQYSPLHF.

In its sample, this clonotype was seen a few times. This chain links TRBV6-5 with TRBJ1-2, with TRBD1 matching over 9 bases. J gave up 2 bases and V 10 bases, and 5 bases lay outside the gene matches. The V gene's germline CDR1 is MNHEY and CDR2 SVGAGI. The CDR3 length is 13 residues. The CDR3 sequence is CATGTGRNYGYTF. The CDR3 nucleotides read TGTGCCACCGGGACAGGGAGAAACTATGGCTACACCTTC.

This clonotype was counted between two and nine times. V and J are TRBV7-8 and TRBJ1-5, with D unresolved. V was pared by 5 bases and J by 4 bases, with 6 bases between. CDR1 and CDR2 from the germline V gene are SGHVS and FQNEAQ. CDR3 length: 12 residues. The CDR3 spells CASSLTNQPQHF. The CDR3 nucleotides are TGTGCCAGCAGCCTTACAAATCAGCCCCAGCATTTT.

This clonotype has more than one count but fewer than ten. V gene TRBV30 combines with J gene TRBJ1-1; TRBD1 might be the D (6 bases). The CDR3 spans 13 residues. CDR1 and CDR2 (germline): GTSNPN, SVGIG (reference sequence). The V end was cut by 3 bases, the J end by 0 bases, with 8 bases between. The CDR3 DNA follows: TGTGCCTGGAGCGGACAGTTGAACACTGAAGCTTTCTTT. Its protein product is CAWSGQLNTEAFF.

This clonotype turned up a few times. This sequence joins TRBV12-3 or TRBV12-4 and TRBJ2-7; D not certain. The CDR3 has 11 amino acids. Trimming removed 6 bases from V and 7 bases from J, with 10 bases in between. DNA of the CDR3: TGTGCCAGCAGGGAAGACGGGGAGCAGTACTTC. It translates to CASREDGEQYF.

In this sample, this clonotype turned up a few times. This chain joins TRBV6-2 or TRBV6-3 and TRBJ2-7; D possibly matches TRBD1 or TRBD2 (6 bases each). Trimming took off 4 bases at V and 5 bases at J, with 12 bases between the two ends. The CDR3 covers 13 residues. The germline CDR1 and CDR2 sequences are MNHEY and SVGEGT. The CDR3 DNA follows: TGTGCCAGCAGTTCCGGGGGCGCGAACGAGCAGTACTTC. Translation: CASSSGGANEQYF.